Listed below are T cell receptor beta chains from one sample, sequenced in a study of radiotherapy plus CTLA-4 blockade in lung cancer. TCRdb keeps only in-frame clones here, not all; method: immunoSEQ multiplex PCR. The sample records about 51,000 clones, 70% to 80% being singletons. Specimen: peripheral blood, collected from a patient treated with radiotherapy plus ipilimumab. These receptors all stem from a human donor with non-small cell lung cancer who had a complete response to radiotherapy plus ipilimumab. CDR3s include the opening cysteine and the closing phenylalanine or tryptophan. D genes are given only for firm matches. Size is omitted from some rows. Given values are once, few, many or a class for expanded clones.

d_call: .; cdr3_length: 12; clone_size: .; j_call: TRBJ2-1; v_call: TRBV4-1; cdr3_aa: CASSQDVSEQFF; cdr3_nt: TGCGCCAGCAGCCAAGACGTAAGCGAGCAGTTCTTC
d_call: TRBD2; cdr3_length: 15; clone_size: once; j_call: TRBJ2-5; v_call: TRBV5-6; cdr3_aa: CASSGSGGAAETQYF; cdr3_nt: TGTGCCAGCAGCGGAAGCGGGGGGGCCGCAGAGACCCAGTACTTC
d_call: .; cdr3_length: 14; clone_size: .; j_call: TRBJ2-3; v_call: TRBV2; cdr3_aa: CASSELLPTDTQYF; cdr3_nt: TGTGCCAGCAGTGAACTACTGCCCACAGATACGCAGTATTTT
d_call: .; cdr3_length: 16; clone_size: once; j_call: TRBJ1-5; v_call: TRBV5-5; cdr3_aa: CASSFRDTLVDQPQHF; cdr3_nt: TGTGCCAGCAGCTTCCGGGATACCCTAGTCGATCAGCCCCAGCATTTT
d_call: .; cdr3_length: 13; clone_size: few; j_call: TRBJ1-1; v_call: TRBV2; cdr3_aa: CASSLHENTEAFF; cdr3_nt: TGTGCCAGCAGTTTACATGAGAACACTGAAGCTTTCTTT
d_call: TRBD1; cdr3_length: 14; clone_size: .; j_call: TRBJ1-4; v_call: TRBV5-1; cdr3_aa: CASSLGQGNEKLFF; cdr3_nt: TGCGCCAGCAGCTTGGGACAGGGTAATGAAAAACTGTTTTTT
d_call: .; cdr3_length: 14; clone_size: .; j_call: TRBJ1-1; v_call: TRBV5-7; cdr3_aa: CASSLGTVSTEAFF; cdr3_nt: TGTGCCAGCAGCTTGGGTACGGTGTCCACTGAAGCTTTCTTT
d_call: TRBD1; cdr3_length: 15; clone_size: .; j_call: TRBJ1-2; v_call: TRBV6-5; cdr3_aa: CASSMLGQAHYGYTF; cdr3_nt: TGTGCCAGCAGCATGCTCGGACAGGCTCACTATGGCTACACCTTC
d_call: TRBD1; cdr3_length: 14; clone_size: .; j_call: TRBJ1-4; v_call: TRBV2; cdr3_aa: CASILTGNNEKLFF; cdr3_nt: TGTGCCAGCATTCTGACAGGGAACAATGAAAAACTGTTTTTT
d_call: .; cdr3_length: 15; clone_size: .; j_call: TRBJ2-1; v_call: TRBV4-3; cdr3_aa: CASSQDAGAYNEQFF; cdr3_nt: TGCGCCAGCAGCCAAGATGCAGGGGCCTACAATGAGCAGTTCTTC
d_call: .; cdr3_length: 17; clone_size: .; j_call: TRBJ1-1; v_call: TRBV14; cdr3_aa: CASSRALGRGRNTEAFF; cdr3_nt: TGTGCCAGCAGCCGAGCTCTAGGGAGGGGTAGGAACACTGAAGCTTTCTTT
d_call: TRBD1; cdr3_length: 15; clone_size: .; j_call: TRBJ1-4; v_call: TRBV6-5; cdr3_aa: CASSYSGTGAEKLFF; cdr3_nt: TGTGCCAGCAGTTACTCAGGGACAGGGGCTGAAAAACTGTTTTTT
d_call: .; cdr3_length: 15; clone_size: .; j_call: TRBJ2-3; v_call: TRBV7-8; cdr3_aa: CASSDTGSNTDTQYF; cdr3_nt: TGTGCCAGCAGTGATACCGGGAGTAACACAGATACGCAGTATTTT